The table lists the clone carrying this T cell receptor beta chain with a count of one. This sample was included in a study of CD8 T cells in Susac syndrome. The RNA input was roughly 0.45 to 1 ug, and it was reverse transcribed with random hexamers. The TCR beta CDR3 was amplified by immunoSEQ multiplex PCR across 54 Vbeta, 13 Jbeta. TCRdb used MiXCR to reprocess the immunoSEQ multiplex PCR reads, holding one entry per CDR3 protein. The table includes about 240,000 distinct CDR3 sequences, almost 97% detected once. Sequences were obtained from CD4+ T cells from PBMCs. The sequence came from a human donor with Susac syndrome.

CDR3 DNA sequence: TGTGCCAGCAGTTACTCTATGGGGGACAATGAGCAGTTCTTC. It codes for CASSYSMGDNEQFF. The chain links TRBV6-6 to TRBJ2-1, with D perhaps being TRBD1 or TRBD2 (5 bases each). V gave up 0 bases and J gave up 5 bases, with 8 bases separating them. CDR1 is MNHNY and CDR2 is SVGAGI in the germline V gene (reference sequence). The CDR3 totals 14 residues.